These 21 T cell receptor beta chains were sequenced from one sample in a study of PD-L1 blockade in urothelial cancer. Assay used: immunoSEQ multiplex PCR; TCRdb lists only in-frame clones, some missing. The sample includes tens of thousands of clones, about 82% of them seen just once. As to time point: pretreatment peripheral blood. This specimen consisted of PBMCs, obtained around atezolizumab (anti-PD-L1) treatment. The source is a man older than 75 with urothelial cancer.

The chain joins TRBV2 to TRBJ2-5; 10 positions match TRBD1. The CDR3 spans 15 residues. Germline assignment: CDR1 SNHLY and CDR2 FYNNEI. The trim removed 6 bases at V and 5 bases at J, leaving 9 bases unmatched. The CDR3: CASRAGTGVGETQYF. For the CDR3, the DNA is TGTGCCAGCAGAGCAGGGACAGGGGTAGGGGAGACCCAGTACTTC.

V and J are TRBV11-2 and TRBJ2-3; TRBD2 matches 8 bases. The ends lost 5 bases at V and 2 bases at J; junction bases unmatched: 9. CDR1 is SGHAT, CDR2 FQNNGV, per germline. This CDR3 spans 16 amino acids. CDR3 DNA sequence: TGTGCCAGCAGCGCCGGAACTAGCGGAACCACAGATACGCAGTATTTT. Its translation: CASSAGTSGTTDTQYF.

This sequence joins TRBV5-1 and TRBJ1-2; D perhaps matches TRBD1 (6 bases). Per the germline V gene, CDR1 is SGHRS and CDR2 is YFSETQ. The CDR3 is made up of 14 amino acids. Trimming stripped 1 base from V and 8 bases from J, with 15 bases between. DNA for the CDR3: TGCGCCAGCAGCTTGTGGGACATCTCTGGCGGCTACACCTTC. Protein: CASSLWDISGGYTF.

CDR3 amino acids: CASSLPGQGRTEAFF. For the CDR3, the DNA is TGTGCCAGTAGTTTACCGGGACAGGGCCGAACTGAAGCTTTCTTT. The V call is TRBV19, the J call TRBJ1-1; TRBD1 matches at 9 bases. Trimming at V came to 5 bases and at J to 5 bases, leaving 9 bases not matched to a gene. Germline V lookup: CDR1 LNHDA, CDR2 SQIVND (reference sequence). CDR3 length: 15 residues.

This clone was counted a single time. The chain employs TRBV14 and TRBJ2-1; TRBD1 agrees at 7 bases. CDR1 is SGHDN, CDR2 FVKESK, per germline. The CDR3 totals 17 residues. The ends lost 0 bases at V and 3 bases at J; junction bases unmatched: 8. In DNA, the CDR3 is TGTGCCAGCAGCCAAGAGATGACAGGGTTTTTCTACAATGAGCAGTTCTTC. Residues: CASSQEMTGFFYNEQFF.

The chain recombines TRBV19 with TRBJ2-7; D might be TRBD1 (5 bases). The CDR3 has 15 amino acids. CDR1 and CDR2 (germline): LNHDA, SQIVND (reference sequence). Trimming pared 3 bases from V and 4 bases from J, leaving 16 bases between. CDR3 sequence reads: CASSMFPGSRYEQYF. The CDR3 DNA follows: TGTGCCAGTAGTATGTTCCCAGGGTCGCGGTACGAGCAGTACTTC.

This chain connects TRBV5-4 to TRBJ2-1, with 9 bases matching TRBD2. Germline CDR1 and CDR2: SGHNT and YYREEE (reference sequence). This CDR3 spans 15 amino acids. With 0 bases clipped from V and 9 bases from J, the junction kept 7 bases outside the gene matches. The CDR3 DNA follows: TGTGCCAGCAGCTTGGGGTTGCGCGGGAGGGGTGAGCAGTTCTTC. This gives the protein CASSLGLRGRGEQFF.

V is TRBV1 and J is TRBJ1-4; the table names TRBD1, a call not compared with the DNA. TRBV1 is a listed pseudogene. The CDR3 is made up of 13 amino acids. The CDR3 reads CTSSQSGVEKLFF. The CDR3 DNA follows: TGCACCAGCAGCCAATCAGGGGTTGAAAAACTGTTTTTT.

The chain links TRBV19 to TRBJ2-1; 8 positions match TRBD2. The CDR3 consists of 16 residues. In germline, CDR1 is LNHDA, CDR2 SQIVND (reference sequence). V was clipped by 5 bases and J by 4 bases; unmatched bases: 10. CDR3 region: CASSGLLAEKYNEQFF. CDR3 coding DNA: TGTGCCAGTAGTGGGCTACTAGCGGAAAAATACAATGAGCAGTTCTTC.

The rearrangement joins TRBV28 to TRBJ2-3, with 11 positions matching TRBD2. V was pared by 7 bases and J by 14 bases, with 5 bases of the junction left unmatched. The germline V gene has CDR1 MDHEN and CDR2 SYDVKM. This CDR3 has 11 amino acids. The CDR3 reads CASTSSGRWYF. CDR3 DNA sequence: TGTGCCAGCACCTCTAGCGGGAGGTGGTATTTT.

The rearrangement uses TRBV10-3 and TRBJ2-3; TRBD1 aligns across 9 bases. V gave up 6 bases and J gave up 4 bases; unmatched junction bases: 8. The CDR3 totals 15 residues. The germline V gene encodes CDR1 ENHRY and CDR2 SYGVKD. The DNA of the CDR3 is TGTGCCATCAGCGAAGGGACAGGGAGCGCAGATACGCAGTATTTT. Protein product: CAISEGTGSADTQYF.

The DNA of the CDR3 is TGTGCCAGCAGCGCGCTTTTACCACTAGCGGGGTATACCTACGAGCAGTACTTC. Translated, it gives CASSALLPLAGYTYEQYF. The chain employs TRBV5-4 and TRBJ2-7; 10 positions match TRBD2. The junction had 15 bases not matched to a gene; V was cut back by 4 bases and J by 2 bases. Germline CDR1 SGHNT, CDR2 YYREEE (reference sequence). The CDR3 is 18 residues long.

The chain carries TRBV5-1 and TRBJ1-5; 10 nucleotides match TRBD1. This CDR3 is 16 amino acids long. Germline CDR1 is SGHRS and CDR2 is YFSETQ. Trimming cost V 0 bases and J 4 bases; bases outside gene matches: 4. The CDR3 protein is CASSLDPGQGNQPQHF. The DNA for the CDR3 is TGCGCCAGCAGCTTGGACCCGGGACAGGGGAATCAGCCCCAGCATTTT. The complete variable domain, with remaining parts taken from reference TRBV5-1 and TRBJ1-5, reads KAGVTQTPRYLIKTRGQQVTLSCSPISGHRSVSWYQQTPGQGLQFLFEYFSETQRNKGNFPGRFSGRQFSNSRSEMNVSTLELGDSALYLCASSLDPGQGNQPQHFGDGTRLSIL.

The rearrangement links TRBV28 to TRBJ2-3, with 7 bases lining up with TRBD2. The V gene's germline CDR1 is MDHEN and CDR2 SYDVKM. The CDR3 is 18 residues long. The V segment lost 6 bases and the J segment 3 bases; nucleotides outside the gene matches: 18. CDR3 protein: CASRGSFGVGRGTDTQYF. CDR3 sequence (DNA): TGTGCCAGCAGAGGTTCGTTCGGCGTGGGGCGGGGGACAGATACGCAGTATTTT.

In this sample, this clone turned up a few times. This chain uses TRBV7-2 with TRBJ1-5; D is ambiguous. The ends were cut back, 2 bases at V and 6 bases at J, with 5 bases in the middle. Germline CDR1 is SGHTA and CDR2 is FQGNSA. The CDR3 is made up of 12 amino acids. For the CDR3, the DNA is TGTGCCAGCAGCTTACGGGGTCAGCCCCAGCATTTT. Translating gives CASSLRGQPQHF.

The chain carries TRBV7-2 and TRBJ2-5, with D possibly matching TRBD1 (5 bases). Germline V gene data show CDR1 as SGHTA and CDR2 as FQGNSA. V lost 5 bases to trimming and J lost 4 bases, with 14 bases between them. This CDR3 is 14 amino acids long. The chain's CDR3 is CASSPLRAVETQYF. The CDR3 DNA sequence: TGTGCCAGCAGCCCTCTCAGGGCGGTAGAGACCCAGTACTTC.

This rearrangement joins TRBV19 to TRBJ2-1, with TRBD2 matching 12 bases. CDR1 and CDR2 (germline): LNHDA, SQIVND (reference sequence). J gave up 7 bases and V 5 bases, and 9 bases lay outside the gene matches. The CDR3 spans 16 residues. The CDR3 sequence is CASSPRTSGKINEQFF. The CDR3 DNA follows: TGTGCCAGTAGTCCGAGGACTAGCGGGAAAATAAATGAGCAGTTCTTC. The full variable domain, rest sourced from reference TRBV19 and TRBJ2-1, is DGGITQSPKYLFRKEGQNVTLSCEQNLNHDAMYWYRQDPGQGLRLIYYSQIVNDFQKGDIAEGYSVSREKKESFPLTVTSAQKNPTAFYLCASSPRTSGKINEQFFGPGTRLTVL.

The rearrangement uses TRBV6-1 and TRBJ2-7, with 10 bases aligning to TRBD2. The trim removed 2 bases at V and 2 bases at J, leaving 0 bases unmatched. This CDR3 has 14 amino acids. Germline values: CDR1 MNHNS, CDR2 SASEGT. CDR3 in DNA: TGTGCCAGCAGTGAACTAGCGGGGGCCTACGAGCAGTACTTC. As protein: CASSELAGAYEQYF.

The chain couples TRBV5-1 to TRBJ1-5, with 10 bases aligning to TRBD1. V dropped 4 bases and J dropped 7; count of bases not matched to a gene: 8. CDR1 and CDR2 from the germline V gene are SGHRS and YFSETQ. This CDR3 comprises 15 residues. CDR3 sequence reads: CASSTTGTGDQPQHF. CDR3 coding DNA: TGCGCCAGCAGCACGACCGGGACAGGGGACCAGCCCCAGCATTTT.

The gene calls are TRBV10-3 and TRBJ2-7; 10 bases map to TRBD2. The CDR3 has 14 amino acids. Germline V gene data show CDR1 as ENHRY and CDR2 as SYGVKD. With 9 bases clipped from V and 1 base from J, the junction kept 6 bases outside the gene matches. The CDR3 nucleotides are TGTGCCATAGTACTAGCGGGACCTTCCTACGAGCAGTACTTC. This codes for CAIVLAGPSYEQYF.

The chain has TRBV19 and TRBJ2-2; 7 positions agree with TRBD2. Germline-derived CDR1 and CDR2 are LNHDA and SQIVND (reference sequence). CDR3 length: 14 residues. The ends lost 7 bases at V and 4 bases at J; junction bases unmatched: 6. For the CDR3, the DNA is TGTGCCAGTAAGGGCGGGAGATCCACCGGGGAGCTGTTTTTT. Translating gives CASKGGRSTGELFF.